A selection of T cell receptor beta chains follows, all from one sample in a study of blood T cell repertoires in COVID-19. The assay was immunoSEQ multiplex PCR, and TCRdb's table has in-frame clones only and misses some. The sample includes fewer than 300,000 clones, about four fifths seen only once; the top ten take 5%. The specimen was PBMCs or T cells enriched from blood (not recorded which). These receptors were collected from a man between 35 and 55 years old who had been exposed to COVID-19. Both conserved end residues are part of each CDR3. D genes are given only for firm matches. Not every row has a clone size; where given, it reads once, few, many or a size class.

clone_size j_call v_call d_call cdr3_nt cdr3_aa
. TRBJ2-1 TRBV5-1 . TGCGCCAGCAGCTTGGGGAGGGCCTGGGAGCAGTTCTTC CASSLGRAWEQFF
few TRBJ2-5 TRBV5-6 . TGTGCCAGCAGCCAGCAAGAGACCCAGTACTTC CASSQQETQYF
. TRBJ1-3 TRBV5-1 . TGCGCCAGCGGGGCTGAGGGAAACACCATATATTTT CASGAEGNTIYF
few TRBJ2-7 TRBV10-3 TRBD1 TGTGCCATCAGTCGGGACAGTTTCGGGGAGCAGTACTTC CAISRDSFGEQYF
. TRBJ2-2 TRBV19 . TGTGCCAGTAGCAAAGCGGCTGGGGAGCTGTTTTTT CASSKAAGELFF
. TRBJ1-2 TRBV2 TRBD1 TGTGCCAGCATTCGGACAGGTGCTTATGGCTACACCTTC CASIRTGAYGYTF
. TRBJ1-6 TRBV19 . TGTGCCAGTAGAGAGAACCCGACTAATAATTCACCCCTCCACTTT CASRENPTNNSPLHF
medium-sized TRBJ1-2 TRBV28 . TGTGCCAGCAGTTTGGGGGCGCGGTATGGCTACACCTTC CASSLGARYGYTF
. TRBJ2-1 TRBV3-1/TRBV3-2 TRBD2 TGTGCCAGCAGCCAAGCGATAAAAAAACTAGCGGGACCTGGTAATGAGCAGTTCTTC CASSQAIKKLAGPGNEQFF
once TRBJ1-2 TRBV7-2 TRBD1 TGTGCCAGCAGCTTAGGAGAGGGACAGTTCTATGGCTACACCTTC CASSLGEGQFYGYTF
. TRBJ2-7 TRBV11-3 . TGTGCCAGCAGCTGGACTCTAAGCTCCTACGAGCAGTACTTC CASSWTLSSYEQYF
. TRBJ2-3 TRBV5-4 TRBD2 TGTGCCAGCAGCCTCGGGACTAGCGGGTACACAGATACGCAGTATTTT CASSLGTSGYTDTQYF
. TRBJ1-2 TRBV24-1 . TGTGCCACCAGTGAGACAGGCGTCGATGGCTACACCTTC CATSETGVDGYTF
. TRBJ2-2 TRBV9 . TGTGCCAGCAGCTTAAGCGGCCCGAACACCGGGGAGCTGTTTTTT CASSLSGPNTGELFF
. TRBJ2-5 TRBV27 . TGTGCCAGCAGTAACCGGGTTAAAGAGACCCAGTACTTC CASSNRVKETQYF
once TRBJ2-1 TRBV7-9 . TGTGCCAGCAGCCCCCCCGAGAACAATGAGCAGTTCTTC CASSPPENNEQFF
. TRBJ1-5 TRBV30 . TGTGCCTGGAGCGAGGGGGGGGATCAGCCCCAGCATTTT CAWSEGGDQPQHF
. TRBJ1-2 TRBV29-1 TRBD1 TGCAGCGTTGGCGAAACAGGGGACTATGGCTACACCTTC CSVGETGDYGYTF
. TRBJ2-3 TRBV7-9 . TGTGCCAGCAGCCCAAATTCCGGGGGTCAGGATACGCAGTATTTT CASSPNSGGQDTQYF
few TRBJ2-3 TRBV5-5 . TGTGCCAGCAGCTTGGGGACATCCCCCGCATCGGATACGCAGTATTTT CASSLGTSPASDTQYF